This TCR beta chain is from a study of regulatory T cells in long-lasting Graves disease. On the study more broadly: Persistent Graves' disease denoted over 5 years of antithyroid drugs plus positive TSH receptor antibodies. Regarding the study as a whole: Persistent disease preferred TRBV28, TRBJ1-2 and TRBJ2-5.

The authors built TCR beta libraries using iRepertoire HTBI primers and Arm-PCR of CDR3 regions. Each CDR3 protein gets one entry after TCRdb re-called the multiplex PCR reads with MiXCR. The sample records approximately 400,000 distinct CDR3 sequences, 23% being singletons. In the case of this clonotype: What it recognizes is unknown.

This CDR3 region has 14 residues. Germline assignment: CDR1 LGHDT and CDR2 YNNKEL (reference sequence). The V gene end was trimmed by 4 bases and the J gene end by 4 bases; junction bases not matched to a gene: 5. Time point of the sample: persistent/refractory GD, antithyroid drugs over 5 years with positive TRAb. After RNA was extracted from PBMCs, the TCR library was made from it. Patients hailed from an endocrinology department in Xi'an, China. The sequence derives from a woman aged 40 to 50 with Graves disease. This chain joins TRBV3-1 and TRBJ1-1; 8 nucleotides align to TRBD1. This specimen consisted of peripheral blood mononuclear cells (PBMCs), obtained when the disease was refractory, from a patient treated with antithyroid drugs. The CDR3 region is CASSLRQGSTEAFF. The CDR3 DNA follows: TGTGCCAGCAGCCTAAGACAGGGGAGCACTGAAGCTTTCTTT.